This entry lists 30 T cell receptor beta chains sequenced from one sample in a study of T cell responses to AZD1222 COVID-19 vaccine. The protocol was immunoSEQ multiplex PCR, while the TCRdb copy is restricted to in-frame clones and leaves out a portion. The sample contains around 150,000 clones, around 95% of which appear only once. This sample comprised peripheral blood, obtained on day 0 of AZD1222 vaccination. The receptors were gathered from an adult in good health.

This sequence joins TRBV2 and TRBJ1-1, with TRBD1 matching 7 bases. This CDR3 is built from 12 residues. With 6 bases clipped from V and 10 bases from J, the junction kept 8 bases outside the gene matches. Per germline, CDR1 SNHLY and CDR2 FYNNEI. The CDR3: CASRLQGRTAFF. The DNA of the CDR3 is TGTGCCAGCAGGTTACAGGGGCGTACAGCTTTCTTT.

The V and J genes are TRBV18 and TRBJ1-5; the D is unclear. Per the germline V gene, CDR1 is KGHSH and CDR2 is LQKENI. This CDR3 has 13 amino acids. Trimming left V 3 bases short and J 5 bases short, with 8 bases between. The CDR3 loop is CASSPGAHQPQHF. The CDR3 nucleotides read TGTGCCAGCTCACCCGGCGCCCATCAGCCCCAGCATTTT.

V usage is TRBV7-2 and J usage is TRBJ1-1; possibly TRBD1 for D (5 bases). Trimming stripped 4 bases from V and 5 bases from J, with 20 bases between. The CDR3 totals 16 residues. Germline CDR1 SGHTA, CDR2 FQGNSA. This CDR3 is CASSSPRGQGRTEAFF. In DNA, the CDR3 is TGTGCCAGCAGCTCCCCACGGGGCCAGGGTCGGACTGAAGCTTTCTTT.

The chain links TRBV3-1 (or the pseudogene TRBV3-2) to TRBJ1-1; no definite D call. The germline CDR1 and CDR2 sequences are LGHDT and YNNKEL (reference sequence). There are 14 residues in the CDR3. V lost 4 bases, J lost 4 bases, and 13 bases lay in between. CDR3 nucleotide sequence: TGTGCCAGCAGCCCCCCTGGGAGTGGCACTGAAGCTTTCTTT. This encodes CASSPPGSGTEAFF.

This chain uses TRBV20-1 with TRBJ1-1; no clear D. The V gene's germline CDR1 is DFQATT and CDR2 SNEGSKA (reference sequence). With 3 bases removed from V and 4 bases from J, the gap between germline ends came to 15 bases. The CDR3 loop spans 14 amino acids. In DNA, the CDR3 is TGCAGTGCTAGTTACGGGGAGGGAGTCACTGAAGCTTTCTTT. Its translation is CSASYGEGVTEAFF.

J is TRBJ2-3 and V is TRBV5-1; no clear D. Germline lookup yields CDR1 SGHRS and CDR2 YFSETQ. Trimming pared 0 bases from V and 2 bases from J, leaving 4 bases between. This CDR3 comprises 13 residues. CDR3 in amino acids: CASSLAYTDTQYF. CDR3 coding DNA: TGCGCCAGCAGCTTGGCCTACACAGATACGCAGTATTTT.

V is TRBV30 and J is TRBJ1-5; perhaps TRBD1 as D (5 bases). The germline V and J ends were trimmed by 6 bases and 0 bases, with 24 bases remaining between them. CDR1 GTSNPN and CDR2 SVGIG come from the germline V gene (reference sequence). CDR3 length equals 18 residues. The CDR3 nucleotides read TGTGCCTGCTCTCGGCCGAACGACAGAGAGTATAGCAATCAGCCCCAGCATTTT. Its protein product is CACSRPNDREYSNQPQHF.

The V call is TRBV12-5, the J call TRBJ2-7; D gene uncertain. The CDR3 runs 19 residues. The V gene's germline CDR1 is LGHNT and CDR2 FRNRAP. This CDR3 reads CASGLVQFDSLGPSCEQYV. CDR3 nucleotide sequence: TGTGCTAGTGGTTTGGTACAGTTCGATAGTTTGGGTCCGTCCTGCGAGCAGTACGTC.

The rearrangement links TRBV10-3 to TRBJ2-3, with TRBD1 matching 10 bases. The J segment lost 6 bases and the V segment lost 5 bases, leaving 8 bases of the junction unmatched. This CDR3 region has 15 residues. Per the germline V gene, CDR1 is ENHRY and CDR2 is SYGVKD. The DNA of the CDR3 is TGTGCCATCAGTACGGGACAGGGGAGTGCGGATACGCAGTATTTT. Its protein product is CAISTGQGSADTQYF.

CDR3 nucleotides: TGTGCCAGCAGTGACTCGGCGGGAACTACTAACTATGGCTACACCTTC. Encoded protein: CASSDSAGTTNYGYTF. This sequence joins TRBV25-1 and TRBJ1-2; D not resolved. The CDR3 is 16 amino acids. V lost 3 bases to trimming and J lost 0 bases, with 14 bases between them. Germline V gene lookup returns CDR1 MGHDK and CDR2 SYGVNS.

This clone was counted once. The chain has TRBV28 and TRBJ1-5; 7 bases match TRBD1. The CDR3 loop spans 17 amino acids. V shed 3 bases and J 5 bases; nucleotides not matched to a gene: 13. Germline V lookup: CDR1 MDHEN, CDR2 SYDVKM. CDR3 loop: CASSFLGPRGRYQPQHF. The CDR3 region has the DNA TGTGCCAGCAGTTTTTTGGGGCCGAGGGGGCGGTATCAGCCCCAGCATTTT.

The chain joins TRBV3-1 (or the pseudogene TRBV3-2) to TRBJ2-2, with D possibly TRBD1 on 5 matching bases. The V gene's germline CDR1 is LGHDT and CDR2 YNNKEL (reference sequence). The CDR3 totals 17 residues. The V end lost 2 bases, the J end lost 4 bases, and 17 bases lay between the germline ends. Here the CDR3 DNA reads TGTGCCAGCAGCCAAAATAGTACGGTGGGGCCCACCGGGGAGCTGTTTTTT. It specifies CASSQNSTVGPTGELFF.

The genes are TRBV11-2 and TRBJ1-1, with 7 bases identical to TRBD1. The germline V gene encodes CDR1 SGHAT and CDR2 FQNNGV. V trimming: 4 bases; J trimming: 4 bases; junction bases outside the gene matches: 9. CDR3 length: 15 residues. The CDR3 region is CASSSLTPGGTEAFF. In DNA form, the CDR3 reads TGTGCCAGCAGCTCTCTTACCCCAGGGGGCACTGAAGCTTTCTTT.

The chain uses TRBV6-1 and TRBJ1-5, with D possibly matching TRBD1 (5 bases). Germline CDR1 and CDR2: MNHNS and SASEGT. V gave up 4 bases and J gave up 0 bases, with 10 bases separating them. This CDR3 has 15 amino acids. CDR3 nucleotides: TGTGCCAGCAGTGGGGACCGACTTAGCAATCAGCCCCAGCATTTT. Amino acid sequence: CASSGDRLSNQPQHF.

V usage is TRBV2 and J usage is TRBJ2-7, with D hard to call. This CDR3 comprises 14 residues. V lost 2 bases and J 7 bases, leaving 15 bases between the germline ends. Germline V gene sequence: CDR1 SNHLY, CDR2 FYNNEI. In DNA, the CDR3 is TGTGCCAGCAGTGAAACGACGGGTTGGGGAGAGCAGTACGTC. This codes for CASSETTGWGEQYV.

Here the CDR3 DNA reads TGTGCCAGCTCCCTGTTTGATCAGCCCCAGCATTTT. Translation gives CASSLFDQPQHF. This chain uses TRBV7-8 with TRBJ1-5, with D hard to call. This CDR3 contains 12 residues. V was cut by 8 bases and J by 5 bases, with 10 bases left in between. Germline V gene sequence: CDR1 SGHVS, CDR2 FQNEAQ.

The chain joins TRBV27 to TRBJ2-3; D assignment may be TRBD1 or TRBD2 (7 bases each). CDR1 MNHEY and CDR2 SMNVEV come from the germline V gene (reference sequence). The V end lost 10 bases, the J end lost 3 bases, and 17 bases lay between the germline ends. This CDR3 spans 14 amino acids. CDR3 protein: CATKTGRETDTQYF. The CDR3 DNA reads TGTGCCACCAAGACAGGGAGGGAGACAGATACGCAGTATTTT.

The chain recombines TRBV18 with TRBJ2-1, with no clear D. V was trimmed by 0 bases and J by 4 bases, leaving 7 bases between them. Per germline, CDR1 KGHSH and CDR2 LQKENI. This CDR3 spans 14 amino acids. Here the CDR3 DNA reads TGTGCCAGCTCACCACCCCCCATTTACAATGAGCAGTTCTTC. It yields the protein CASSPPPIYNEQFF.

The table lists this clone with a few counts. The chain couples TRBV19 to TRBJ2-1; tentatively, D is TRBD2 (6 bases). Germline V gene sequence: CDR1 LNHDA, CDR2 SQIVND (reference sequence). The CDR3 length is 20 residues. Trimming removed 5 bases at V and 3 bases at J, with 29 bases between. Written as DNA, the CDR3 is TGTGCCAGTAGTCCCCTTTTGGCGGGGACCCCACCAAACTACTACAATGAGCAGTTCTTC. It translates to CASSPLLAGTPPNYYNEQFF.

The rearrangement links TRBV11-2 to TRBJ2-7; D not resolved. This CDR3 spans 16 amino acids. Germline V gene data show CDR1 as SGHAT and CDR2 as FQNNGV. The V end was cut by 2 bases, the J end by 0 bases, with 14 bases between. The CDR3 sequence is CASSLFPQRSSYEQYV. Here the CDR3 DNA reads TGTGCCAGCAGCTTATTTCCTCAAAGAAGCTCCTACGAGCAGTACGTC.

V and J are TRBV30 and TRBJ1-2, with TRBD1 as a possible D gene (5 bases). CDR3 length: 13 residues. V gave up 0 bases and J gave up 8 bases, with 13 bases separating them. Per the germline V gene, CDR1 is GTSNPN and CDR2 is SVGIG (reference sequence). In DNA, the CDR3 is TGTGCCTGGAGTGTTGGACAACTCCAAGGCTACACCTTC. It encodes CAWSVGQLQGYTF. Full variable domain (outside the CDR3, taken from reference TRBV30 and TRBJ1-2): SQTIHQWPATLVQPVGSPLSLECTVEGTSNPNLYWYRQAAGRGLQLLFYSVGIGQISSEVPQNLSASRPQDRQFILSSKKLLLSDSGFYLCAWSVGQLQGYTFGSGTRLTVV.

The rearrangement joins TRBV5-1 to TRBJ1-1; D perhaps matches TRBD1 (6 bases). The germline CDR1 and CDR2 sequences are SGHRS and YFSETQ. The CDR3 sequence is 15 residues long. With 0 bases removed from V and 3 bases from J, the gap between germline ends came to 12 bases. CDR3 protein: CASSLGTVLDTEAFF. The CDR3 coding sequence is TGCGCCAGCAGCTTGGGGACAGTGCTAGACACTGAAGCTTTCTTT.

This sequence joins TRBV9 and TRBJ2-5; D is uncertain. The CDR3 consists of 13 residues. V was pared by 2 bases and J by 5 bases, with 10 bases between. Germline CDR1 and CDR2: SGDLS and YYNGEE. The CDR3 DNA sequence: TGTGCCAGCAGCGTGAGTCTCTTGGAGACCCAGTACTTC. It specifies CASSVSLLETQYF.

The CDR3, as DNA: TGCAGCGTTGGGGGGGGACAAGGGCTCTATGGCTACACCTTC. It translates to CSVGGGQGLYGYTF. The chain recombines TRBV29-1 with TRBJ1-2; perhaps TRBD1 as D (6 bases). This CDR3 comprises 14 residues. The germline V gene has CDR1 SQVTM and CDR2 ANQGSEA. Trimming stripped 4 bases from V and 4 bases from J, with 16 bases between.

DNA of the CDR3: TGTGCCAGCAGTCCCACCACAGGGTGGGGAGCTTTCTTT. Translated: CASSPTTGWGAFF. The rearrangement joins TRBV28 to TRBJ1-1, with a possible D match to TRBD1 (6 bases). Germline V CDR1 and CDR2: MDHEN, SYDVKM. This CDR3 is 13 amino acids long. V was shortened by 5 bases and J by 10 bases, with 17 bases between the two germline ends.

The genes are TRBV3-1 (or the pseudogene TRBV3-2) and TRBJ1-1; 7 bases align to TRBD1. This CDR3 spans 17 amino acids. Germline V CDR1 and CDR2: LGHDT, YNNKEL (reference sequence). With V trimmed by 4 bases and J by 6 bases, 17 bases remained unmatched. The CDR3 coding sequence is TGTGCCAGCAGCCCTGACTCTGCCTCAGGGGGGACCGCTGAAGCTTTCTTT. Protein sequence: CASSPDSASGGTAEAFF.

The V gene is TRBV7-9, the J gene TRBJ2-6; 8 bases agree with TRBD1. This CDR3 is 18 amino acids long. V gave up 5 bases and J gave up 1 base; unmatched junction bases: 10. CDR1 and CDR2 from the germline V gene are SEHNR and FQNEAQ (reference sequence). The CDR3 reads CASSRDRGSPSGANVLTF. The DNA of the CDR3 is TGTGCCAGCAGCCGCGACAGGGGATCACCTTCTGGGGCCAACGTCCTGACTTTC.

This chain links TRBV7-3 with TRBJ2-1, with 11 bases fitting TRBD2. CDR3 length: 15 amino acids. Germline trimming cut 3 bases from V and 4 bases from J; bases unmatched to any gene: 2. Germline lookup yields CDR1 SGHTA and CDR2 FQGTGA. CDR3 loop: CASSLGLAEYNEQFF. The CDR3 bases are TGTGCCAGCAGCTTGGGACTAGCGGAATACAATGAGCAGTTCTTC.

The J gene is TRBJ2-1, the V gene TRBV6-2 or TRBV6-3; 8 bases line up with TRBD2. Germline V gene data show CDR1 as MNHEY and CDR2 as SVGEGT. After removal of 5 bases from V and 4 bases from J, the junction contained 10 bases not matched to a gene. CDR3 size: 16 residues. CDR3 region: CASSRILAGRYNEQFF. CDR3 nucleotide sequence: TGTGCCAGCAGTCGAATCCTAGCGGGCAGATACAATGAGCAGTTCTTC.

Here the CDR3 reads CASRWDLYGYTF. CDR3 DNA sequence: TGTGCCAGCCGATGGGACCTCTATGGCTACACCTTC. The chain employs TRBV7-2 and TRBJ1-2; a possible D gene is TRBD1 (5 bases). The CDR3 covers 12 residues. CDR1 is SGHTA and CDR2 is FQGNSA in the germline V gene. Trimming stripped 8 bases from V and 4 bases from J, with 11 bases between.